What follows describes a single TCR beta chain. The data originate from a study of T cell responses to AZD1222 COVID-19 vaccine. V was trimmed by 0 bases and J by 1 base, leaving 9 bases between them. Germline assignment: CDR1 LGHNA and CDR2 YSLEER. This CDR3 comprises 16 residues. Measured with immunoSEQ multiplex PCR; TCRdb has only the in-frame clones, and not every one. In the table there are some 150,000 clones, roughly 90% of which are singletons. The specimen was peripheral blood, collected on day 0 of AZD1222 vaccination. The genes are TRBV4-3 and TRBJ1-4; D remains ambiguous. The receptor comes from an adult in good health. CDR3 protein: CASSQDPAGTNEKLFF. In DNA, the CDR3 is TGCGCCAGCAGCCAAGACCCGGCGGGAACTAATGAAAAACTGTTTTTT.